This TCR beta chain derives from a study of cytomegalovirus exposure and HLA in healthy donors. Whole-study results and caveats: Relative to the approximately 700-donor mean, N-insertions were reportedly fewer in an Asian-associated ancestry cluster in a later analysis. Researchers left out some V segments, among them TRBV6-2 and TRBV6-3, as indistinguishable. Productive rates of about 90% or about 30% were seen for most TCR beta V segments in an earlier analysis.

As regards this clone: Its specificity is not known.

The PCR employed 60 Vbeta primers together with 13 Jbeta primers. The table came from immunoSEQ multiplex PCR; TCRdb's copy has only in-frame clones and leaves some out. Of almost 95,000 clones listed, roughly 63% are singletons. Germline CDR1 SGHAT, CDR2 FQNNGV. V shed 4 bases and J 4 bases; nucleotides not matched to a gene: 14. The CDR3 extends over 19 amino acids. The sample was PBMCs. V gene TRBV11-2 combines with J gene TRBJ2-6; the match to TRBD1 covers 9 bases. The sequence was collected from a man aged 50 or older in good health and CMV-seronegative. In nucleotides, the CDR3 is TGTGCCAGCAGCTCACATCCGGGACAGGGTGTTGAAGGGGCCAACGTCCTGACTTTC. Residues: CASSSHPGQGVEGANVLTF.